The present entry profiles one T cell receptor (beta chain) with its context. Antigen specificity is unknown. The CDR3 is cut off 3 residues early in the read; its end comes from the germline J gene. The CDR3 is made up of 13 amino acids. Germline V gene lookup returns CDR1 LNHDA and CDR2 SQIVND (reference sequence). The V gene lost 7 bases and the J gene lost 4 bases, with 10 bases spanning the gap. This entry comes from a study of T cell clonality in common variable immunodeficiency. Data came from immunoSEQ multiplex PCR; TCRdb stores just in-frame clones and leaves some out. The sample shows about 28,000 clones, none of them appearing just once. Donors gave about 5 to 8.5 ml heparinized peripheral whole blood. Points from the study as a whole: Fewer TCRbeta clones were shared among CVID subjects than controls. Reportedly, TCR beta sequences from common variable immunodeficiency showed fewer deletions and N-nucleotide insertions.

Sequenced input: peripheral blood mononuclear cells. This sequence was found in a human donor with common variable immunodeficiency. The genes are TRBV19 and TRBJ2-2; maybe TRBD2 (6 bases). The CDR3: CASTPGGTGELFF. The part of the CDR3 DNA that was read is TGTGCCAGTACCCCCGGGGGCACCGGGGAG.